Each of the 31 T cell receptor beta chains below was sequenced from the same sample in a study of OX40 agonist ivuxolimab in advanced cancers. TCRdb's table, derived via immunoSEQ multiplex PCR, lists solely in-frame clones and lacks some. The sample lists around 20,000 clones, roughly four fifths occurring once. The material sequenced was CD4+ or CD8+ T cells sorted from blood, taken in a trial of the OX40 agonist ivuxolimab. These receptors were obtained from an adult with an advanced solid tumor such as melanoma, head and neck, liver or kidney cancer.

This chain joins TRBV19 and TRBJ2-4; TRBD2 agrees at 7 bases. The CDR3 has 15 residues. The germline V gene encodes CDR1 LNHDA and CDR2 SQIVND (reference sequence). The V and J ends lost 4 bases and 1 base, in that order; junction bases with no gene match: 4. CDR3 amino acids: CASSKGGRAKNIQYF. CDR3 bases: TGTGCCAGTAGTAAGGGAGGGCGGGCCAAAAACATTCAGTACTTC.

The chain carries TRBV7-2 and TRBJ2-2; 8 bases are a match to TRBD1. V lost 1 base, J lost 4 bases, and 2 bases stayed unmatched. CDR1 and CDR2 (germline): SGHTA, FQGNSA. The CDR3 covers 15 residues. The CDR3 sequence is CASSLGQGITGELFF. CDR3 nucleotides: TGTGCCAGCAGCTTAGGACAGGGGATCACCGGGGAGCTGTTTTTT.

This chain links TRBV6-1 with TRBJ1-6; no clear D. The V end lost 7 bases, the J end lost 7 bases, and 8 bases lay between the germline ends. The CDR3 length is 12 residues. The germline V gene has CDR1 MNHNS and CDR2 SASEGT. The CDR3 is CASTMNNSPLHF. CDR3 bases: TGTGCCAGCACGATGAACAATTCACCCCTCCACTTT.

The genes are TRBV7-8 and TRBJ1-2; 8 bases agree with TRBD1. From germline, CDR1 is SGHVS and CDR2 FQNEAQ. The CDR3 runs to 13 residues. Germline trimming cut 5 bases from V and 8 bases from J; bases unmatched to any gene: 7. In DNA, the CDR3 is TGTGCCAGCAGCAAAGACAGGGGTGACGGCTACACCTTC. As protein: CASSKDRGDGYTF.

The chain joins TRBV29-1 to TRBJ1-2; 9 bases line up with TRBD1. Germline CDR1 SQVTM, CDR2 ANQGSEA. The CDR3 loop spans 13 amino acids. V gave up 7 bases and J gave up 3 bases; unmatched junction bases: 6. This CDR3 is CSAGTGLYYGYTF. CDR3 nucleotides: TGCAGCGCCGGGACAGGGCTATACTATGGCTACACCTTC. The complete variable domain, with remaining parts taken from reference TRBV29-1 and TRBJ1-2, reads SAVISQKPSRDICQRGTSLTIQCQVDSQVTMMFWYRQQPGQSLTLIATANQGSEATYESGFVIDKFPISRPNLTFSTLTVSNMSPEDSSIYLCSAGTGLYYGYTFGSGTRLTVV.

This chain joins TRBV7-6 and TRBJ2-7, with TRBD1 matching 9 bases. Germline V gives CDR1 SGHVS, CDR2 FNYEAQ. This CDR3 comprises 18 residues. After removal of 3 bases from V and 2 bases from J, the junction contained 14 bases not matched to a gene. The CDR3 loop is CASSLMIPGQGLTYEQYF. CDR3 in DNA: TGTGCCAGCAGCTTGATGATTCCGGGACAGGGTCTAACCTACGAGCAGTACTTC.

The J gene is TRBJ2-1, the V gene TRBV25-1; D assignment may be TRBD1 or TRBD2 (5 bases each). This CDR3 region has 14 residues. Per the germline V gene, CDR1 is MGHDK and CDR2 is SYGVNS. V dropped 3 bases and J dropped 10 bases, with 16 bases sitting between them. The CDR3 DNA reads as TGTGCCAGCAGTGACCCGGGACCAGCAAAGGAGCAGTTCTTC. It codes for CASSDPGPAKEQFF. Filled out from reference TRBV25-1 and TRBJ2-1, the complete variable domain reads EADIYQTPRYLVIGTGKKITLECSQTMGHDKMYWYQQDPGMELHLIHYSYGVNSTEKGDLSSESTVSRIRTEHFPLTLESARPSHTSQYLCASSDPGPAKEQFFGPGTRLTVL.

V usage is TRBV7-9 and J usage is TRBJ2-3; TRBD2 matches 7 bases. In germline, CDR1 is SEHNR, CDR2 FQNEAQ (reference sequence). The V gene end was trimmed by 2 bases and the J gene end by 5 bases; junction bases not matched to a gene: 7. This CDR3 is 15 amino acids long. In DNA form, the CDR3 reads TGTGCCAGCAGCTTAATGGGCGGGGGTGAAGATACGCAGTATTTT. It encodes CASSLMGGGEDTQYF. Complete variable domain (other parts from reference TRBV7-9 and TRBJ2-3): DTGVSQNPRHKITKRGQNVTFRCDPISEHNRLYWYRQTLGQGPEFLTYFQNEAQLEKSRLLSDRFSAERPKGSFSTLEIQRTEQGDSAMYLCASSLMGGGEDTQYFGPGTRLTVL.

This clone is termed medium-sized (0.01 to 0.1%). The chain couples TRBV6-4 to TRBJ1-2; D gene ambiguous. Germline values: CDR1 MRHNA, CDR2 SNTAGT. The V end lost 3 bases, the J end lost 9 bases, and 11 bases lay between the germline ends. The CDR3 extends over 12 amino acids. CDR3 residues: CASSDRNGRYTF. CDR3 in DNA: TGTGCCAGCAGTGATAGAAACGGCCGCTACACCTTC.

This clone was picked up one time. This sequence joins TRBV7-2 and TRBJ1-2; weak D call: TRBD1 (5 bases). V lost 5 bases, J lost 5 bases, and 12 bases lay in between. The germline V gene has CDR1 SGHTA and CDR2 FQGNSA. CDR3 length equals 13 residues. CDR3 nucleotide sequence: TGTGCCAGCAGCCCTCGGGGGGGATATGGCTACACCTTC. Its protein is CASSPRGGYGYTF. Full variable domain (outside the CDR3, taken from reference TRBV7-2 and TRBJ1-2): GAGVSQSPSNKVTEKGKDVELRCDPISGHTALYWYRQSLGQGLEFLIYFQGNSAPDKSGLPSDRFSAERTGGSVSTLTIQRTQQEDSAVYLCASSPRGGYGYTFGSGTRLTVV.

This clone was recorded only once. The V gene is TRBV4-3, the J gene TRBJ2-1, with 9 bases identical to TRBD2. In germline, CDR1 is LGHNA, CDR2 YSLEER. CDR3 length: 19 residues. Unmatched junction bases numbered 14, after V lost 0 bases and J lost 5 bases. The CDR3 region has the DNA TGCGCCAGCAGCCAAGAACCCCCGTCAGCGGGGGGCAGCAACAATGAGCAGTTCTTC. Translating gives CASSQEPPSAGGSNNEQFF.

The genes are TRBV5-6 and TRBJ2-7, with D tentatively TRBD2 (5 bases). This CDR3 is 14 amino acids long. V dropped 0 bases and J dropped 0 bases, with 7 bases sitting between them. Germline values: CDR1 SGHDT, CDR2 YYEEEE. Here the CDR3 DNA reads TGTGCCAGCAGCTTGGTTGGGAGCTCCTACGAGCAGTACTTC. Encoded protein: CASSLVGSSYEQYF. Looking up the rest from reference TRBV5-6 and TRBJ2-7 gives the full variable domain: DAGVTQSPTHLIKTRGQQVTLRCSPKSGHDTVSWYQQALGQGPQFIFQYYEEEERQRGNFPDRFSGHQFPNYSSELNVNALLLGDSALYLCASSLVGSSYEQYFGPGTRLTVT.

This clone was detected only a few times. The chain links TRBV14 to TRBJ2-3; tentatively, D is TRBD2 (5 bases). The CDR3 has 15 amino acids. CDR1 SGHDN and CDR2 FVKESK come from the germline V gene. V gave up 0 bases and J gave up 3 bases, with 10 bases separating them. The CDR3 DNA reads as TGTGCCAGCAGCCAAGAGTTGGGAGTGACAGATACGCAGTATTTT. This gives the protein CASSQELGVTDTQYF. The full variable domain, its missing parts supplied by reference TRBV14 and TRBJ2-3, is EAGVTQFPSHSVIEKGQTVTLRCDPISGHDNLYWYRRVMGKEIKFLLHFVKESKQDESGMPNNRFLAERTGGTYSTLKVQPAELEDSGVYFCASSQELGVTDTQYFGPGTRLTVL.

V gene TRBV18 combines with J gene TRBJ1-5; D gene uncertain. Per the germline V gene, CDR1 is KGHSH and CDR2 is LQKENI. V lost 2 bases and J lost 2, with 19 bases in between. The CDR3 is made up of 18 amino acids. Here the CDR3 reads CASSPIGGGPMGNQPQHF. The DNA of the CDR3 is TGTGCCAGCTCACCAATAGGTGGAGGCCCAATGGGCAATCAGCCCCAGCATTTT.

The CDR3 region is CASSLEWTDTDTQYF. DNA of the CDR3: TGTGCCAGCAGCTTAGAGTGGACGGACACAGATACGCAGTATTTT. V is TRBV11-2 and J is TRBJ2-3; D gene uncertain. The CDR3 is made up of 15 amino acids. V was clipped by 0 bases and J by 2 bases, with 9 bases between them. Germline CDR1 and CDR2: SGHAT and FQNNGV.

V is TRBV19 and J is TRBJ1-1, with D hard to call. The CDR3 is 15 residues long. Germline lookup yields CDR1 LNHDA and CDR2 SQIVND (reference sequence). V gave up 4 bases and J gave up 1 base, with 13 bases separating them. The CDR3, as DNA: TGTGCCAGTAGTAGACCCGGGCGTTCGAACACTGAAGCTTTCTTT. Protein: CASSRPGRSNTEAFF.

The chain uses TRBV10-3 and TRBJ2-7, with D tentatively TRBD1 (5 bases). Germline V gene lookup returns CDR1 ENHRY and CDR2 SYGVKD. The length of the CDR3 is 15 residues. V lost 3 bases and J 6 bases, leaving 18 bases between the germline ends. The CDR3 DNA follows: TGTGCCATCAGTGATGGGTTGAGGCAGGGCGGCGAGCAGTACTTC. The encoded protein is CAISDGLRQGGEQYF.

This clone was picked up one time. The V and J genes are TRBV28 and TRBJ1-1, with D perhaps matching TRBD1 (5 bases). V lost 2 bases and J lost 13, with 14 bases in between. CDR3 length: 12 residues. The germline CDR1 and CDR2 sequences are MDHEN and SYDVKM. CDR3 sequence: CASSLNRQNCFF. The CDR3 nucleotides read TGTGCCAGCAGTTTAAACCGACAGAATTGTTTCTTT. The variable domain in full, completed from reference TRBV28 and TRBJ1-1, reads DVKVTQSSRYLVKRTGEKVFLECVQDMDHENMFWYRQDPGLGLRLIYFSYDVKMKEKGDIPEGYSVSREKKERFSLILESASTNQTSMYLCASSLNRQNCFFGQGTRLTVV.

This chain links TRBV18 with TRBJ1-3, with D perhaps matching TRBD1 (6 bases). V gave up 3 bases and J gave up 2 bases, with 14 bases separating them. CDR3 size: 16 residues. Germline assignment: CDR1 KGHSH and CDR2 LQKENI. This CDR3 is CASSPYQGLTGNTIYF. As DNA, the CDR3 is TGTGCCAGCTCACCTTATCAGGGGTTGACTGGAAACACCATATATTTT.

This clone was picked up one time. The V and J genes are TRBV5-4 and TRBJ2-1, with 9 positions matching TRBD2. The CDR3 sequence is 16 residues long. The germline gives CDR1 SGHNT, CDR2 YYREEE (reference sequence). J gave up 2 bases and V 0 bases, and 3 bases lay outside the gene matches. The CDR3 nucleotides read TGTGCCAGCAGCTTGGGGGCGGGAGGGACCTACAATGAGCAGTTCTTC. Translating gives CASSLGAGGTYNEQFF. Filled out from reference TRBV5-4 and TRBJ2-1, the complete variable domain reads ETGVTQSPTHLIKTRGQQVTLRCSSQSGHNTVSWYQQALGQGPQFIFQYYREEENGRGNFPPRFSGLQFPNYSSELNVNALELDDSALYLCASSLGAGGTYNEQFFGPGTRLTVL.

This chain joins TRBV11-2 and TRBJ2-3; TRBD1 agrees at 8 bases. The CDR3 contains 15 residues. Germline V gene lookup returns CDR1 SGHAT and CDR2 FQNNGV. The ends lost 4 bases at V and 5 bases at J; junction bases unmatched: 8. As DNA, the CDR3 is TGTGCCAGCAGCTCGATACAGGGGGACGGAGATACGCAGTATTTT. As protein: CASSSIQGDGDTQYF.

The chain joins TRBV19 to TRBJ2-2; 7 bases fit TRBD1. V shed 6 bases and J 5 bases; nucleotides not matched to a gene: 9. CDR1 is LNHDA, CDR2 SQIVND, per germline (reference sequence). The CDR3 runs to 15 residues. This CDR3 is CASSLQGYTTGELFF. CDR3 coding DNA: TGTGCCAGTAGCCTACAGGGGTATACGACCGGGGAGCTGTTTTTT.

This chain links TRBV9 with TRBJ1-1; D remains ambiguous. Germline CDR1 SGDLS, CDR2 YYNGEE. The CDR3 runs to 14 residues. The germline V and J ends were trimmed by 2 bases and 1 base, with 9 bases remaining between them. In nucleotides, the CDR3 is TGTGCCAGCAGCGTGAGGGCTGAGAACACTGAAGCTTTCTTT. Protein product: CASSVRAENTEAFF.

This chain joins TRBV11-2 and TRBJ2-1; no clear D. The ends were cut back, 4 bases at V and 4 bases at J, with 8 bases in the middle. Germline V CDR1 and CDR2: SGHAT, FQNNGV. CDR3 size: 13 residues. This CDR3 is CASSYTWYNEQFF. CDR3 nucleotide sequence: TGTGCCAGCAGCTATACGTGGTACAATGAGCAGTTCTTC.

This chain uses TRBV2 with TRBJ2-7, with TRBD1 matching over 7 bases. The trim removed 5 bases at V and 2 bases at J, leaving 6 bases unmatched. The CDR3 consists of 14 residues. Germline loops: CDR1 SNHLY, CDR2 FYNNEI. The CDR3 DNA reads as TGTGCCAGCAGTCCCATTGGACAGGCCTACGAGCAGTACTTC. It codes for CASSPIGQAYEQYF. Drawing the rest from reference TRBV2 and TRBJ2-7, the complete variable domain is EPEVTQTPSHQVTQMGQEVILRCVPISNHLYFYWYRQILGQKVEFLVSFYNNEISEKSEIFDDQFSVERPDGSNFTLKIRSTKLEDSAMYFCASSPIGQAYEQYFGPGTRLTVT.

The chain joins TRBV7-2 to TRBJ2-3, with D tentatively TRBD2 (5 bases). CDR1 and CDR2 (germline): SGHTA, FQGNSA. V was cut by 5 bases and J by 1 base, with 10 bases left in between. The CDR3 sequence is 14 residues long. CDR3 sequence: CASSPDWGTDTQYF. The CDR3 coding sequence is TGTGCCAGCAGCCCGGACTGGGGCACAGATACGCAGTATTTT.

The J gene is TRBJ1-2, the V gene TRBV6-5, with D tentatively TRBD1 (5 bases). The CDR3 consists of 15 residues. CDR1 is MNHEY, CDR2 SVGAGI, per germline. Deletions cut 6 bases from V and 2 bases from J, with 16 bases between. The CDR3 is CASRSTGRLNYGYTF. In DNA form, the CDR3 reads TGTGCCAGCAGATCCACGGGACGGCTCAACTATGGCTACACCTTC.

The J gene is TRBJ2-3, the V gene TRBV19, with 11 positions matching TRBD2. V lost 6 bases and J lost 4; bases outside the gene matches: 3. The CDR3 consists of 14 residues. Germline V gene lookup returns CDR1 LNHDA and CDR2 SQIVND (reference sequence). The CDR3 is CASSGLAGADTQYF. The CDR3 coding sequence is TGTGCCAGTAGCGGACTAGCGGGTGCAGATACGCAGTATTTT. The variable domain in full, completed from reference TRBV19 and TRBJ2-3, reads DGGITQSPKYLFRKEGQNVTLSCEQNLNHDAMYWYRQDPGQGLRLIYYSQIVNDFQKGDIAEGYSVSREKKESFPLTVTSAQKNPTAFYLCASSGLAGADTQYFGPGTRLTVL.

CDR3 DNA sequence: TGTGCCAGCAGCTTAGAGACGGATGATGAGCAGTTCTTC. Amino acids: CASSLETDDEQFF. V gene TRBV7-6 combines with J gene TRBJ2-1; the D is unclear. Deletions cut 1 base from V and 8 bases from J, with 9 bases between. CDR1 and CDR2 from the germline V gene are SGHVS and FNYEAQ. This CDR3 has 13 residues.

The sample holds one count of this clone. The V gene is TRBV4-1, the J gene TRBJ2-7; TRBD2 matches at 10 bases. CDR3 length equals 17 residues. V trimming: 0 bases; J trimming: 3 bases; junction bases outside the gene matches: 8. CDR1 and CDR2 (germline): MGHRA, YSYEKL. CDR3 protein: CASSQDQLAGPVYEQYF. DNA for the CDR3: TGCGCCAGCAGCCAAGACCAACTAGCGGGACCCGTCTACGAGCAGTACTTC.

The V and J genes are TRBV5-8 and TRBJ1-1; D is undetermined. The CDR3 covers 14 residues. Per the germline V gene, CDR1 is SGHTS and CDR2 is YDEGEE. Trimming pared 2 bases from V and 8 bases from J, leaving 16 bases between. This CDR3 reads CASSFVRIRTEAFF. The CDR3 nucleotides are TGTGCCAGCAGCTTCGTGAGGATACGAACAGAAGCTTTCTTT.